This note documents a single T cell receptor beta chain sequence. The target antigen is unknown. The data belong to a study of T cell repertoires in cytomegalovirus infection. Study findings and constraints: HLA-C-restricted CMV clonotypes gave the most frequent clonotype in two of eight donors. Accumulated public TCR beta family frequency recognized individuals carrying CMV together with the relevant HLA.

With V trimmed by 5 bases and J by 9 bases, 14 bases remained unmatched. The CDR3 consists of 16 residues. From germline, CDR1 is SGHVS and CDR2 FQNEAQ. From the reads, TCRdb called clonotypes with MiXCR, one entry per CDR3 protein. The sample contains more than 300,000 distinct CDR3 sequences, roughly a third of which appear only once. This clonotype originated in a human donor in good health (CMV status not recorded). Some clones in this sample may be carry-over from other donors' samples. J is TRBJ2-1 and V is TRBV7-8; the match to TRBD2 covers 9 bases. Sequencing was performed on cultured PBMCs, taken from culture after CMV antigen stimulation. The CDR3 reads CASSPSAGGRATEQFF. CDR3 nucleotide sequence: TGTGCCAGCAGCCCCTCGGCGGGCGGGAGGGCCACTGAGCAGTTCTTC.